Following are 5 T cell receptor beta chains from one sample sequenced in a study of shared clonotypes between healthy human individuals. The assay was immunoSEQ multiplex PCR, and TCRdb's table has in-frame clones only and misses some. The sample holds about 2.4 million clones, roughly 93% seen once. Source material: naive CD4+ T cells from PBMCs. Subset described: CD45RA+ positively selected. These receptors originate from a man aged 18 to 29 in good health. Some clones in this sample may be carry-over from other donors' samples.

The V and J genes are TRBV9 and TRBJ2-7, with D perhaps TRBD2 (6 bases). The V end lost 6 bases, the J end lost 5 bases, and 15 bases lay between the germline ends. The CDR3 sequence is 13 residues long. Germline V gene lookup returns CDR1 SGDLS and CDR2 YYNGEE. This chain's CDR3 is CASNRGGIDEQYF. Here the CDR3 DNA reads TGTGCCAGCAACCGCGGAGGGATTGACGAGCAGTACTTC.

This chain uses TRBV10-1 with TRBJ1-6; D is perhaps TRBD1 (5 bases). With 5 bases removed from V and 8 bases from J, the gap between germline ends came to 10 bases. The CDR3 covers 13 residues. Germline-derived CDR1 and CDR2 are WNHNN and SYGVQD (reference sequence). The CDR3 loop is CASSSRADSPLHF. The CDR3 nucleotides read TGCGCCAGCAGTAGCAGGGCTGATTCACCCCTCCACTTT.

This clone appeared a single time. One end of the junction is discordant with germline, which a read error may explain. J is TRBJ2-7 and V is TRBV7-2; 7 bases fit TRBD2. Germline lookup yields CDR1 SGHTA and CDR2 FQGNSA. There are 16 residues in the CDR3. The CDR3 bases are TGTGCCAGCAGCTTAGCGGGGGGTAGCGGGCCTTCCTCCCCGTCGTTC. It is translated as CASSLAGGSGPSSPSF. The full variable domain, completed using reference TRBV7-2 and TRBJ2-7, is GAGVSQSPSNKVTEKGKDVELRCDPISGHTALYWYRQSLGQGLEFLIYFQGNSAPDKSGLPSDRFSAERTGGSVSTLTIQRTQQEDSAVYLCASSLAGGSGPSSPSFGPGTRLTVT.

The chain joins TRBV6-6 to TRBJ2-1; 7 bases map to TRBD1. Trimming took 8 bases from V and 1 from J; bases not matched to a gene: 8. Looked up from germline, CDR1 is MNHNY and CDR2 is SVGAGI (reference sequence). This CDR3 comprises 15 residues. Here the CDR3 reads CASWSLDRSYNEQFF. The CDR3 DNA follows: TGTGCCAGCTGGAGTCTGGACAGGTCCTACAATGAGCAGTTCTTC.

The CDR3 reads CASSVPTGIFNYGYTF. The CDR3 bases are TGTGCCAGCAGTGTGCCCACAGGGATTTTTAACTATGGCTACACCTTC. This chain uses TRBV28 with TRBJ1-2, with D tentatively TRBD1 (6 bases). The CDR3 contains 16 residues. Deletions cut 5 bases from V and 1 base from J, with 17 bases between. Germline values: CDR1 MDHEN, CDR2 SYDVKM.